This T cell receptor (beta chain) was recovered during a study of blood T cells in healthy people across ages. Using a J-beta primer mix together with a sample-barcoded 5' primer, a second PCR was run for roughly 7 to 11 cycles. In TCRdb, the 5' RACE reads were re-called with MiXCR into one record per CDR3 protein. The table lists approximately 900,000 distinct CDR3 sequences, under 50% of them singletons. V lost 5 bases and J 7 bases, leaving 12 bases between the germline ends. The CDR3 has 12 residues. Germline values: CDR1 DFQATT, CDR2 SNEGSKA (reference sequence). The clonotype was recovered from a man under 40 in good health. The material sequenced was blood. The gene calls are TRBV20-1 and TRBJ2-1, with a weak D call TRBD2 (5 bases). The CDR3 DNA reads as TGCAGTGCTGCCCCCCGGAGGAATGAGCAGTTCTTC. It codes for CSAAPRRNEQFF.